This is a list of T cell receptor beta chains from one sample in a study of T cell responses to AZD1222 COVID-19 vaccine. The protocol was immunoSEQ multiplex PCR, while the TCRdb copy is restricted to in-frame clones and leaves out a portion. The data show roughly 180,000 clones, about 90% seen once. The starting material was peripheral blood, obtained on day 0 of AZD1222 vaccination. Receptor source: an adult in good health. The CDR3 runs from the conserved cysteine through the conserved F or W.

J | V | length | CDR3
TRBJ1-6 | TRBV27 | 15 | CASSLRSQSGSPLHF
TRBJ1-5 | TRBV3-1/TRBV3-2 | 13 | CASSQDTDQPQHF
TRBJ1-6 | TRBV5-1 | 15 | CASSLGQGRYSPLHF
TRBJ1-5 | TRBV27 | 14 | CASSSMNSNQPQHF
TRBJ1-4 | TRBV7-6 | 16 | CASSRLAVAQTGKLFF
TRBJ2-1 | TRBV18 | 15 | CASSPSAGASNEQFF
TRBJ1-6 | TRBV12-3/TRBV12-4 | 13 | CASSLRNNSPLHF
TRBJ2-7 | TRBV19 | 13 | CASKRSEAYEQYF
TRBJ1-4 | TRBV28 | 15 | CASSLMTGGNEKLFF
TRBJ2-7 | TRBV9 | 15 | CASSVVASGRADQYF
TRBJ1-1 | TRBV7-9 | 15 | CASSPTGNQNTEAFF
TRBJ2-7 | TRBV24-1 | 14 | CATSESGRAFEQYF
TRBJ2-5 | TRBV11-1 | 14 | CASSLGPHQETQYF
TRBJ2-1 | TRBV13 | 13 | CASSFGTTDEQFF
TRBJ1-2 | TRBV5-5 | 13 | CASSLDSTYGYTF
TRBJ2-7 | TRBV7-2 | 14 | CASSFSSTTYEQYF
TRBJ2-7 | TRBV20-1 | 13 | CSASDRLAYEQYF
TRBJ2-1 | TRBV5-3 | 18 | CARSLSSATSESYNEQFF
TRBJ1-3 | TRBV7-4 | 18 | CASSPGGGDLFTGNTIYF
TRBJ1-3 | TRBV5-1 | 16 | CASSENTPSGGNTIYF
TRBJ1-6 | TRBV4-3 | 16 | CASSLGRFKTNSPLHF
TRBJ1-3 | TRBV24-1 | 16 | CATSDGGGDVGNTIYF
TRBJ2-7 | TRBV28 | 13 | CASGTGGFYEQYF
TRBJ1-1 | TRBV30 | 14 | CAWSFGRGRTEAFF
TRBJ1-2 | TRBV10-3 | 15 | CATRQGGFASGGYTF
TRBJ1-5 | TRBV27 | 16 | CASSLVEPSYNQPQHF
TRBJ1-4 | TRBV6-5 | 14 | CASSLSQTNEKLFF
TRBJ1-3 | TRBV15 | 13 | CATRGAGGNTIYF
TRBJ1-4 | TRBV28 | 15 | CASSYRAGFWEKLFF
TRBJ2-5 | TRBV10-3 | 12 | CAIMTGEETQYF
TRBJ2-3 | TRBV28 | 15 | CASSSLTGGTDTQYF
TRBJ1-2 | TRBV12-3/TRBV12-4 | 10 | CASSKWGYTF
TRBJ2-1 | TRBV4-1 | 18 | CASSHETSGGVASFEQFF
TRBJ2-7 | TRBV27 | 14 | CASSFVAGAYEQYF
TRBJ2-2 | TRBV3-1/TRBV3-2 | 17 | CASSPRCGGLNTGELFF
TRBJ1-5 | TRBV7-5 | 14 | CAHVGGGSNQPQHF
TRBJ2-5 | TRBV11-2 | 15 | CASSQSWQTQETQYF
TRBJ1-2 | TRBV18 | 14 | CASSPSGQIYGYTF
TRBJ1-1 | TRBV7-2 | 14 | CASSLGPQVPEAFF
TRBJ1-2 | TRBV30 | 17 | CAWTLKGVYSETGGYTF
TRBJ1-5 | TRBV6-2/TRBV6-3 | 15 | CASTPDPLRSLSQHF
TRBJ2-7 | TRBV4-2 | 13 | CASSQGSAYEQYF
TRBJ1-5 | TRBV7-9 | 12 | CASSLSNQPQHF
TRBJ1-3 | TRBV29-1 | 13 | CSGLESSGNTIYF
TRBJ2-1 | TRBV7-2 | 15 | CASSLMGGRGNEQFF
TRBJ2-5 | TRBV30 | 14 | CAWGRGLTGETQYF
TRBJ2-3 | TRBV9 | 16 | CASSPLGTGGRDTQYF
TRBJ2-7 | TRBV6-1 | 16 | CASSELSGRGSYEQYF
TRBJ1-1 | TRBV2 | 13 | CASTLGMNTEAFF
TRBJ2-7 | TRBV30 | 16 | CAWRPTRRLTAYEQYF